Following are 26 T cell receptor beta chains from one sample sequenced in a study of blood T cell repertoires in COVID-19. The repertoire was sequenced with immunoSEQ multiplex PCR; TCRdb's copy has only in-frame clones and lacks some. The profile shows 250,000 to 300,000 clones, around nine tenths of them singletons. The sample comprised PBMCs or T cells enriched from blood (not recorded which). Receptor source: a woman in her thirties who had recovered from COVID-19.

The sample holds a few counts of this clone. The CDR3 protein is CASSLTPNEAGLNEQFF. DNA of the CDR3: TGTGCCAGCAGCTTAACTCCCAATGAGGCAGGGCTTAATGAGCAGTTCTTC. V usage is TRBV7-3 and J usage is TRBJ2-1; a weak D match, TRBD1 (5 bases). V was pared by 0 bases and J by 7 bases, with 19 bases between. The CDR3 extends over 17 amino acids. Germline CDR1 SGHTA, CDR2 FQGTGA.

The CDR3 sequence is CSVAPAFLAGTYEQYF. CDR3 DNA: TGCAGCGTTGCCCCCGCGTTCCTAGCGGGGACCTACGAGCAGTACTTC. The V and J genes are TRBV29-1 and TRBJ2-7; 9 bases fit TRBD2. This CDR3 has 16 residues. Germline lookup yields CDR1 SQVTM and CDR2 ANQGSEA. V shed 4 bases and J 2 bases; nucleotides not matched to a gene: 12.

The chain joins TRBV9 to TRBJ2-1; 9 nucleotides agree with TRBD2. J lost 2 bases, V lost 3 bases, and 3 bases had no gene match. The CDR3 runs 15 residues. CDR1 and CDR2 (germline): SGDLS, YYNGEE. The CDR3 coding sequence is TGTGCCAGCAGCGGGGCGGGAGGGCCCTACAATGAGCAGTTCTTC. Translating gives CASSGAGGPYNEQFF.

This rearrangement joins TRBV4-2 to TRBJ2-7; 8 positions match TRBD1. V lost 0 bases to trimming and J lost 2 bases; unmatched junction nucleotides: 3. CDR1 and CDR2 from the germline V gene are LGHNA and YNFKEQ. There are 15 residues in the CDR3. The CDR3 region has the DNA TGTGCCAGCAGCCAAGATGGACAGGGTCCCTACGAGCAGTACTTC. Protein: CASSQDGQGPYEQYF.

The rearrangement links TRBV4-3 to TRBJ2-1, with a weak D call TRBD1 (6 bases). Germline V CDR1 and CDR2: LGHNA, YSLEER. CDR3 length: 16 amino acids. The V end lost 4 bases, the J end lost 8 bases, and 21 bases lay between the germline ends. The CDR3 nucleotides are TGCGCCAGCAGCCCAGGGGACGGCAGGATGATCTATGAGCAGTTCTTC. Translating it yields CASSPGDGRMIYEQFF.

The chain is built from TRBV5-1 and TRBJ2-5; the match to TRBD2 covers 12 bases. The CDR3 sequence is 15 residues long. CDR1 is SGHRS and CDR2 is YFSETQ in the germline V gene. Trimming removed 2 bases from V and 4 bases from J; junction bases left unmatched: 3. Here the CDR3 DNA reads TGCGCCAGCAGCTTTCTAGCGGGAGGGGTAGAGACCCAGTACTTC. Translation gives CASSFLAGGVETQYF.

The sample holds a few counts of this clone. The chain employs TRBV4-1 and TRBJ1-4; D is uncertain. The germline V gene encodes CDR1 MGHRA and CDR2 YSYEKL. V shed 1 base and J shed 7 bases, with 10 bases lying between them. The CDR3 spans 14 residues. This CDR3 is CASSQANEREKLFF. CDR3 nucleotides: TGCGCCAGCAGCCAAGCCAACGAGCGTGAAAAACTGTTTTTT.

The J gene is TRBJ1-5, the V gene TRBV5-6; maybe TRBD1 (6 bases). The V and J ends lost 3 bases and 6 bases respectively, with 19 bases between them. Germline assignment: CDR1 SGHDT and CDR2 YYEEEE. The CDR3 runs to 16 residues. CDR3 residues: CASSSSGGWGSQPQHF. CDR3 bases: TGTGCCAGCAGCTCCAGCGGGGGCTGGGGAAGTCAGCCCCAGCATTTT.

The chain employs TRBV11-2 and TRBJ2-1; TRBD2 matches at 7 bases. V shed 7 bases, J shed 0 bases, and the junction held 12 bases outside the gene matches. Germline loops: CDR1 SGHAT, CDR2 FQNNGV. CDR3 length: 17 amino acids. CDR3 bases: TGTGCCAGCAAACCGCTTACCGGGACTAACTCCTACAATGAGCAGTTCTTC. Its translation is CASKPLTGTNSYNEQFF.

The gene calls are TRBV10-3 and TRBJ2-6; D possibly corresponds to TRBD1 (5 bases). There are 16 residues in the CDR3. Trimming shortened V by 4 bases and J by 0 bases, and 10 bases separated the two germline ends. Germline loops: CDR1 ENHRY, CDR2 SYGVKD. CDR3 nucleotides: TGTGCCATCAGTGGACAGCAGGCCTCTGGGGCCAACGTCCTGACTTTC. Translating gives CAISGQQASGANVLTF.

The chain couples TRBV3-1 (or the pseudogene TRBV3-2) to TRBJ2-5; TRBD2 matches at 10 bases. The germline V gene encodes CDR1 LGHDT and CDR2 YNNKEL (reference sequence). V lost 0 bases, J lost 5 bases, and 21 bases stayed unmatched. CDR3 length: 21 amino acids. The CDR3 sequence is CASSQDLRAGGPSAFFETQYF. The CDR3 region has the DNA TGTGCCAGCAGCCAAGATCTGAGAGCGGGAGGGCCCTCGGCCTTTTTTGAGACCCAGTACTTC.

The V gene is TRBV6-5, the J gene TRBJ2-7; tentatively, D is TRBD1 (5 bases). Germline V gene lookup returns CDR1 MNHEY and CDR2 SVGAGI. V was clipped by 0 bases and J by 6 bases, with 9 bases between them. The CDR3 consists of 13 residues. The CDR3 DNA is TGTGCCAGCAGTTACTCCGGACAATTCGAGCAGTACTTC. It encodes CASSYSGQFEQYF.

The chain couples TRBV5-6 to TRBJ1-5; no clear D. This CDR3 region has 14 residues. The germline CDR1 and CDR2 sequences are SGHDT and YYEEEE. V lost 0 bases and J lost 9, with 13 bases in between. The CDR3 DNA reads TGTGCCAGCAGCTTGGGACAATCCCATCCGCCCCAGCATTTT. As protein: CASSLGQSHPPQHF.

The V and J genes are TRBV19 and TRBJ1-6; D might be TRBD1 (5 bases). The CDR3 contains 14 residues. V was cut by 8 bases and J by 7 bases, with 15 bases left in between. In germline, CDR1 is LNHDA, CDR2 SQIVND (reference sequence). CDR3 sequence (DNA): TGTGCCAGTTCCGTTGGGGCAGCCAATTCACCCCTCCACTTT. Its translation is CASSVGAANSPLHF.

The chain employs TRBV5-1 and TRBJ1-4; 8 nucleotides line up with TRBD1. The CDR3 is 14 amino acids. CDR1 and CDR2 from the germline V gene are SGHRS and YFSETQ. The V and J ends lost 4 bases and 6 bases, in that order; junction bases with no gene match: 5. CDR3 sequence reads: CASSPGGADEKLFF. The CDR3 DNA sequence: TGCGCCAGCAGCCCAGGGGGCGCCGATGAAAAACTGTTTTTT.

V gene TRBV28 combines with J gene TRBJ1-2, with D maybe TRBD1 (5 bases). V was trimmed by 4 bases and J by 3 bases, leaving 15 bases between them. The CDR3 totals 15 residues. Germline assignment: CDR1 MDHEN and CDR2 SYDVKM. Written as DNA, the CDR3 is TGTGCCAGCAGTTCGCCCGGGGAGGGGTACTATGGCTACACCTTC. Translating it yields CASSSPGEGYYGYTF.

V and J are TRBV23-1 and TRBJ2-1, with 8 bases matching TRBD1. TRBV23-1 is annotated as an ORF whose role is uncertain. The CDR3 length is 14 residues. With 10 bases clipped from V and 4 bases from J, the junction kept 9 bases outside the gene matches. CDR3 coding DNA: TGCGCCACGCGACAGGGGCCACCTTACAATGAGCAGTTCTTC. Amino acids: CATRQGPPYNEQFF.

The chain recombines TRBV4-1 with TRBJ2-3, with unresolved D. This CDR3 is built from 12 residues. Trimming shortened V by 1 base and J by 4 bases, and 3 bases separated the two germline ends. Germline V CDR1 and CDR2: MGHRA, YSYEKL. CDR3 DNA: TGCGCCAGCAGCCAAGTCGCAGATACGCAGTATTTT. It translates to CASSQVADTQYF.

This chain links TRBV27 with TRBJ2-7; tentative D call: TRBD2 (6 bases). Germline CDR1 reads MNHEY; CDR2 reads SMNVEV (reference sequence). The CDR3 is made up of 15 amino acids. Deletions cut 5 bases from V and 0 bases from J, with 14 bases between. CDR3 DNA sequence: TGTGCCAGCAGTGCGGGGACGTCAATCTCCTACGAGCAGTACTTC. This gives the protein CASSAGTSISYEQYF.

V gene TRBV6-2 or TRBV6-3 combines with J gene TRBJ1-2, with D hard to call. Germline-derived CDR1 and CDR2 are MNHEY and SVGEGT. The ends were cut back, 0 bases at V and 8 bases at J, with 19 bases in the middle. This CDR3 is built from 16 residues. The CDR3 DNA reads as TGTGCCAGCAGTTACTCAGGCGGGATAGTTTCGGGAGGCTACACCTTC. This translates into CASSYSGGIVSGGYTF.

The gene calls are TRBV3-1 (or the pseudogene TRBV3-2) and TRBJ2-3, with 7 positions matching TRBD2. The CDR3 loop spans 14 amino acids. Germline assignment: CDR1 LGHDT and CDR2 YNNKEL (reference sequence). The V gene end was trimmed by 7 bases and the J gene end by 4 bases; junction bases not matched to a gene: 8. CDR3 residues: CASKSGSGADTQYF. CDR3 in DNA: TGTGCCAGCAAAAGCGGCAGCGGGGCAGATACGCAGTATTTT.

The rearrangement uses TRBV5-1 and TRBJ2-7; 13 bases map to TRBD2. The CDR3 is 18 residues long. In germline, CDR1 is SGHRS, CDR2 YFSETQ. V lost 4 bases, J lost 3 bases, and 13 bases stayed unmatched. The CDR3 loop is CASSRGTSGIRSLYEQYF. Here the CDR3 DNA reads TGCGCCAGCAGCCGAGGGACTAGCGGGATTCGGTCACTCTACGAGCAGTACTTC.

The chain joins TRBV19 to TRBJ1-5; the match to TRBD1 covers 10 bases. Germline trimming cut 4 bases from V and 6 bases from J; bases unmatched to any gene: 6. CDR3 size: 15 residues. The V gene's germline CDR1 is LNHDA and CDR2 SQIVND (reference sequence). CDR3 sequence (DNA): TGTGCCAGTAGTACCCGGGACAGGGGAGGTCAGCCCCAGCATTTT. Its translation: CASSTRDRGGQPQHF.

V and J are TRBV18 and TRBJ2-3; maybe TRBD2 (6 bases). Looked up from germline, CDR1 is KGHSH and CDR2 is LQKENI. Trimming stripped 2 bases from V and 4 bases from J, with 7 bases between. The CDR3 has 13 residues. For the CDR3, the DNA is TGTGCCAGCTCACCAGGCGGGGCAGATACGCAGTATTTT. It yields the protein CASSPGGADTQYF.

A word on this clone: At the DNA level, this CDR3 is encoded by other sequences in the same sample as well. This chain links TRBV9 with TRBJ1-6, with 7 bases fitting TRBD1. Germline V lookup: CDR1 SGDLS, CDR2 YYNGEE. J lost 10 bases, V lost 2 bases, and 6 bases had no gene match. The CDR3 has 14 residues. In DNA form, the CDR3 reads TGTGCCAGCAGCGTGACAGGGTGGGAATCACCCCTCCACTTT. It is translated as CASSVTGWESPLHF.

This rearrangement joins TRBV9 to TRBJ2-7, with D unresolved. The CDR3 loop spans 15 amino acids. The germline V gene has CDR1 SGDLS and CDR2 YYNGEE. Trimming took off 0 bases at V and 2 bases at J, with 12 bases between the two ends. For the CDR3, the DNA is TGTGCCAGCAGCGTAGGTACTCTGTCCCCCTACGAGCAGTACTTC. Amino acid sequence: CASSVGTLSPYEQYF.